A single sample is the source of the 17 T cell receptor beta chains below, sequenced in a study of blood T cell repertoires in COVID-19. The method was immunoSEQ multiplex PCR; TCRdb's version includes in-frame clones alone and lacks a portion of them. The sample carries 45,000 to 65,000 clones, 70% to 85% recorded once. Sequenced: peripheral blood. These receptors were collected from a man between 60 and 70 years old with acute or convalescent COVID-19.

This chain joins TRBV27 and TRBJ1-1; 8 bases agree with TRBD1. The CDR3 spans 15 residues. Germline V gene lookup returns CDR1 MNHEY and CDR2 SMNVEV (reference sequence). V dropped 5 bases and J dropped 3; count of bases not matched to a gene: 8. CDR3 coding DNA: TGTGCCAGCAGTACCAAGACAGGGGCCTACACTGAAGCTTTCTTT. As protein: CASSTKTGAYTEAFF.

This clone was seen only once. The chain links TRBV19 to TRBJ1-1, with TRBD1 identical over 10 bases. CDR3 length: 15 residues. Germline trimming cut 6 bases from V and 6 bases from J; bases unmatched to any gene: 10. Germline CDR1 LNHDA, CDR2 SQIVND (reference sequence). CDR3 loop: CASSPTQGQGAEAFF. DNA of the CDR3: TGTGCCAGTAGCCCCACTCAAGGACAGGGGGCTGAAGCTTTCTTT.

The chain links TRBV18 to TRBJ1-1; perhaps TRBD1 as D (6 bases). There are 15 residues in the CDR3. Germline V gene lookup returns CDR1 KGHSH and CDR2 LQKENI. V gave up 3 bases and J gave up 0 bases, with 11 bases separating them. This chain's CDR3 is CASSPNRQVNTEAFF. DNA for the CDR3: TGTGCCAGCTCACCGAATAGACAGGTGAACACTGAAGCTTTCTTT.

The chain carries TRBV19 and TRBJ2-7; TRBD1 agrees at 8 bases. Germline V gene lookup returns CDR1 LNHDA and CDR2 SQIVND (reference sequence). This CDR3 region has 14 residues. V shed 3 bases and J 4 bases; nucleotides not matched to a gene: 5. In DNA form, the CDR3 reads TGTGCCAGTAGTATCGGGCAGGGGGCATACGAGCAGTACTTC. Amino acid sequence: CASSIGQGAYEQYF.

The rearrangement links TRBV28 to TRBJ1-2; TRBD1 aligns across 7 bases. In germline, CDR1 is MDHEN, CDR2 SYDVKM. V lost 5 bases to trimming and J lost 12 bases; unmatched junction nucleotides: 9. The CDR3 is 12 residues long. The CDR3 is CASSPLGQVDTF. DNA of the CDR3: TGTGCCAGCAGTCCCTTAGGACAGGTCGACACCTTC.

This clone has just one count. The V and J genes are TRBV7-9 and TRBJ1-5, with D hard to call. V lost 1 base, J lost 5 bases, and 9 bases lay in between. The CDR3 spans 14 residues. Germline V CDR1 and CDR2: SEHNR, FQNEAQ (reference sequence). In nucleotides, the CDR3 is TGTGCCAGCAGCTTAGAAGCGGGCGATCAGCCCCAGCATTTT. Amino acid sequence: CASSLEAGDQPQHF.

The chain employs TRBV10-3 and TRBJ1-1, with a possible D match to TRBD1 (6 bases). CDR1 is ENHRY and CDR2 is SYGVKD in the germline V gene. This CDR3 contains 11 residues. With 11 bases removed from V and 3 bases from J, the gap between germline ends came to 10 bases. Here the CDR3 reads CAVQGDTEAFF. CDR3 DNA sequence: TGTGCCGTACAGGGAGACACTGAAGCTTTCTTT.

The chain employs TRBV12-5 and TRBJ2-1, with 7 bases matching TRBD2. V lost 5 bases, J lost 12 bases, and 22 bases stayed unmatched. The germline V gene encodes CDR1 LGHNT and CDR2 FRNRAP. The CDR3 is made up of 17 amino acids. CDR3 coding DNA: TGTGCTAGTGGTCAACTTAGCGGGCAAGACTATAGTTGGAGGCAGTTCTTC. Encoded protein: CASGQLSGQDYSWRQFF.

This rearrangement joins TRBV9 to TRBJ1-1, with 7 bases that match TRBD1. V shed 3 bases and J 0 bases; nucleotides not matched to a gene: 17. CDR1 is SGDLS and CDR2 is YYNGEE in the germline V gene. This CDR3 is 19 amino acids long. The CDR3 sequence: CASSARGLITGEVNTEAFF. The CDR3 coding sequence is TGTGCCAGCAGCGCCAGAGGCTTAATAACAGGGGAAGTGAACACTGAAGCTTTCTTT.

The chain joins TRBV7-3 to TRBJ1-1; D unresolved. This CDR3 is 14 amino acids long. The ends were cut back, 2 bases at V and 4 bases at J, with 11 bases in the middle. Germline V CDR1 and CDR2: SGHTA, FQGTGA. CDR3 amino acids: CASSLVFPGTEAFF. The CDR3, as DNA: TGTGCCAGCAGCTTAGTCTTCCCGGGCACTGAAGCTTTCTTT.

The chain uses TRBV7-3 and TRBJ1-1; tentatively, D is TRBD1 (6 bases). The V end lost 4 bases, the J end lost 5 bases, and 11 bases lay between the germline ends. The CDR3 totals 13 residues. Germline CDR1 and CDR2: SGHTA and FQGTGA. In nucleotides, the CDR3 is TGTGCCAGCAGCTGGGACATGGGGACTGAAGCTTTCTTT. It yields the protein CASSWDMGTEAFF.

In nucleotides, the CDR3 is TGTGCCAGCAGCCAAGAGGCAGGACAGGTCAACACTGAAGCTTTCTTT. It encodes CASSQEAGQVNTEAFF. The rearrangement links TRBV4-2 to TRBJ1-1, with 7 bases fitting TRBD1. CDR3 size: 16 residues. The ends lost 0 bases at V and 2 bases at J; junction bases unmatched: 6. The germline gives CDR1 LGHNA, CDR2 YNFKEQ.

The chain carries TRBV7-9 and TRBJ2-7; 8 bases match TRBD2. Germline CDR1 SEHNR, CDR2 FQNEAQ (reference sequence). The CDR3 is 15 residues long. Losses at the gene ends were 6 bases for V and 0 bases for J; bases not matched to a gene: 7. The CDR3: CASRPRGASSYEQYF. The CDR3 nucleotides are TGTGCCAGCAGACCGCGGGGGGCGAGCTCCTACGAGCAGTACTTC.

The chain uses TRBV5-1 and TRBJ2-1, with D maybe TRBD1 (5 bases). Trimming took 2 bases from V and 0 from J, leaving 6 bases between them. CDR1 SGHRS and CDR2 YFSETQ come from the germline V gene. This CDR3 is 14 amino acids long. CDR3: CASSFDSSYNEQFF. The CDR3 DNA reads TGCGCCAGCAGCTTCGACAGCTCCTACAATGAGCAGTTCTTC.

This clone was picked up one time. The V and J genes are TRBV15 and TRBJ1-1, with 8 bases matching TRBD1. CDR3 length: 15 residues. Germline trimming cut 3 bases from V and 3 bases from J; bases unmatched to any gene: 6. CDR1 LNHNV and CDR2 YYDKDF come from the germline V gene (reference sequence). In DNA, the CDR3 is TGTGCCACCAGCAGGAAAACAGGGGGGCACACTGAAGCTTTCTTT. It specifies CATSRKTGGHTEAFF.

The gene calls are TRBV27 and TRBJ1-1; 11 bases fit TRBD1. The germline V gene has CDR1 MNHEY and CDR2 SMNVEV (reference sequence). V lost 5 bases and J lost 0; bases outside the gene matches: 5. The CDR3 covers 16 residues. This CDR3 is CASSDRTGGMNTEAFF. In DNA form, the CDR3 reads TGTGCCAGCAGTGATCGGACAGGGGGCATGAACACTGAAGCTTTCTTT.

The V call is TRBV9, the J call TRBJ1-1; the match to TRBD1 covers 7 bases. The CDR3 runs 12 residues. Germline CDR1 SGDLS, CDR2 YYNGEE. Trimming at V came to 4 bases and at J to 8 bases, leaving 5 bases not matched to a gene. CDR3 DNA: TGTGCCAGCAGCTCACAGACAGGGGAAGCTTTCTTT. Protein: CASSSQTGEAFF.